The 6 T cell receptor beta chains in this list originate from one sample, sequenced in a study of long-term antiretroviral therapy in people with HIV. Investigators performed immunoSEQ version v3.0 at survey level. Sequenced by immunoSEQ multiplex PCR; TCRdb stores in-frame clones only, minus some. The sample contains under 30,000 clones, roughly 82% of which appear only once. Here the sequenced sample was unsorted PBMCs, taken 0.8 years before starting antiretroviral therapy. Receptor source: a man younger than 35 with HIV.

The CDR3 loop is CASSESLSSWTPNTEAFF. The CDR3 DNA reads as TGTGCCAGCAGTGAAAGTCTTAGTAGTTGGACCCCCAACACTGAAGCTTTCTTT. The chain uses TRBV2 and TRBJ1-1; D remains ambiguous. V dropped 2 bases and J dropped 2 bases, with 21 bases sitting between them. The length of the CDR3 is 18 residues. Germline CDR1 and CDR2: SNHLY and FYNNEI.

This clone was seen a single time. The chain couples TRBV5-6 to TRBJ2-1; D unresolved. The CDR3 is made up of 11 amino acids. Between the trimmed V and J ends, which lost 5 bases and 7 bases, there was a span of 7 bases. CDR1 SGHDT and CDR2 YYEEEE come from the germline V gene. CDR3 coding DNA: TGTGCCAGCAGTCACTATAATGAGCAGTTCTTC. Amino acids: CASSHYNEQFF.

This clone was seen once. The genes are TRBV18 and TRBJ2-7; D gene unclear. Germline loops: CDR1 KGHSH, CDR2 LQKENI. This CDR3 spans 14 amino acids. Trimming stripped 3 bases from V and 0 bases from J, with 9 bases between. The CDR3 bases are TGTGCCAGCTCACCTATAGTTGACTCCTACGAGCAGTACTTC. Its protein product is CASSPIVDSYEQYF.

V usage is TRBV5-4 and J usage is TRBJ1-2, with D possibly being TRBD1 (6 bases). The germline V gene has CDR1 SGHNT and CDR2 YYREEE (reference sequence). The CDR3 covers 13 residues. With 5 bases removed from V and 6 bases from J, the gap between germline ends came to 14 bases. The CDR3 bases are TGTGCCAGCAGTCTGGGGGCAAGGGATGGCTACACCTTC. Translating it yields CASSLGARDGYTF.

The chain carries TRBV30 and TRBJ1-1; D is unclear. Trimming left V 4 bases short and J 0 bases short, with 15 bases between. This CDR3 is 15 amino acids long. CDR1 and CDR2 (germline): GTSNPN, SVGIG (reference sequence). The CDR3 here is CAWNAFSRLNTEAFF. Written as DNA, the CDR3 is TGTGCCTGGAACGCTTTCTCGCGGCTGAACACTGAAGCTTTCTTT.

V gene TRBV7-6 combines with J gene TRBJ1-2, with 9 bases lining up with TRBD1. The CDR3 has 15 amino acids. CDR1 SGHVS and CDR2 FNYEAQ come from the germline V gene. V shed 5 bases, J shed 6 bases, and the junction held 10 bases outside the gene matches. DNA of the CDR3: TGTGCCAGCAGCCTCATCTCCCGGGACAGGGATGGCTACACCTTC. It specifies CASSLISRDRDGYTF.